The clone carrying this T cell receptor (beta chain) was recorded at least ten times. Its antigen remains unidentified. The data stem from a study of response to subunit inactivated influenza vaccine. Study results and limitations: Each seasonal flu vaccination may recruit only limited new T cells, authors suggested.

Per germline, CDR1 LGHDT and CDR2 YNNKEL (reference sequence). V dropped 4 bases and J dropped 3 bases, with 10 bases sitting between them. The CDR3 covers 13 residues. TCRdb reprocessed the RT-PCR reads via MiXCR and lists one record per CDR3 protein. This sample yields around 760,000 distinct CDR3 sequences, of which more than 11% are seen a single time; approximately 7% belongs to the top ten. This sequence originates from a man aged 50 to 60 who received an inactivated influenza vaccine. The sample consisted of PBMCs from blood, taken less than 15 days before vaccination. The rearrangement links TRBV3-1 to TRBJ2-7, with no clear D. Here the CDR3 DNA reads TGTGCCAGCAGCCCTACAGCCAACTACGAGCAGTACTTC. Protein product: CASSPTANYEQYF.